The source of this T cell receptor (beta chain) is a study of shared clonotypes between healthy human individuals. Study-level background: Each donor had three CD4 naive, three CD4 memory, two CD8 naive and one CD8 memory plate. Findings of the study overall: Only a few donors were included, so the genetic and exposure-history diversity represented was limited. Naive CD4 clonotypes were shared across several donors at 4.5% to 6.5%.

In the naive CD8 group, cells lacked CD45RO and were positively selected for CCR7, so terminally differentiated effector memory CD45RA+ cells were left out. The sample holds a few counts of this clone. Its antigen is not known. Deletions cut 6 bases from V and 12 bases from J, with 14 bases between. This CDR3 has 11 residues. The V gene's germline CDR1 is MNHNS and CDR2 SASEGT. The table came from immunoSEQ multiplex PCR; TCRdb's copy has only in-frame clones and leaves some out. The profile covers millions of clones, with about 95% appearing a single time and 0.9% to 1.3% taken by the ten largest. This TCR came from a man aged 18 to 30 in good health. This chain links TRBV6-1 with TRBJ1-2; the D gene is possibly TRBD1 (6 bases). Sequencing was performed on naive CD8+ T cells sorted from blood. CDR3 DNA: TGTGCCAGCAGCCCAGGGGCCAACCACACCTTC. It is translated as CASSPGANHTF.